The 27 T cell receptor beta chains presented below share a single source sample, sequenced in a study of shared clonotypes between healthy human individuals. The naive CD8 subset, CD45RO-negative cells positively selected for CCR7, excluded terminally differentiated effector memory CD45RA+ cells. Some clones are missing from TCRdb's copy, which holds only in-frame ones; the method was immunoSEQ multiplex PCR. In the table there are under 1 million clones, about 96% of which are singletons. The sample was naive CD8+ T cells sorted from blood. The receptor source for this set is a man between 25 and 39 years old in good health.

This clone appeared once. This chain links TRBV28 with TRBJ2-7, with 7 bases fitting TRBD2. The CDR3 sequence is 15 residues long. Germline V gene sequence: CDR1 MDHEN, CDR2 SYDVKM. With 3 bases clipped from V and 0 bases from J, the junction kept 5 bases outside the gene matches. CDR3 nucleotide sequence: TGTGCCAGCAGTTTCTACGCGGGAGACTCCTACGAGCAGTACTTC. Its translation is CASSFYAGDSYEQYF.

The chain links TRBV7-9 to TRBJ2-5, with unresolved D. V lost 8 bases and J 5 bases, leaving 12 bases between the germline ends. Looked up from germline, CDR1 is SEHNR and CDR2 is FQNEAQ (reference sequence). The CDR3 has 12 residues. CDR3 in DNA: TGTGCCAGCCGACCGGATGAGGAGACCCAGTACTTC. Translating gives CASRPDEETQYF.

The rearrangement links TRBV29-1 to TRBJ2-7, with TRBD2 matching over 13 bases. The CDR3 consists of 15 residues. Losses at the gene ends were 6 bases for V and 1 base for J; bases not matched to a gene: 6. Germline assignment: CDR1 SQVTM and CDR2 ANQGSEA. The CDR3 DNA reads TGCAGCGTCCTGGGACTAGCGGGACGTTCCTACGAGCAGTACTTC. Its protein product is CSVLGLAGRSYEQYF.

This chain uses TRBV9 with TRBJ2-3, with 10 bases that match TRBD2. This CDR3 has 16 amino acids. The ends lost 4 bases at V and 2 bases at J; junction bases unmatched: 7. Germline values: CDR1 SGDLS, CDR2 YYNGEE. This CDR3 reads CASSLSSGSFTDTQYF. The CDR3 nucleotides read TGTGCCAGCAGCCTCTCTAGCGGGAGTTTCACAGATACGCAGTATTTT.

The chain has TRBV14 and TRBJ2-2; TRBD1 matches at 8 bases. V trimming: 2 bases; J trimming: 5 bases; junction bases outside the gene matches: 1. The germline V gene has CDR1 SGHDN and CDR2 FVKESK. The CDR3 has 14 amino acids. The CDR3 sequence: CASSQHRGTGELFF. In DNA form, the CDR3 reads TGTGCCAGCAGCCAACACAGGGGGACCGGGGAGCTGTTTTTT.

The rearrangement joins TRBV27 to TRBJ1-1; TRBD1 is a possible D gene (5 bases). The CDR3 is made up of 15 amino acids. Germline lookup yields CDR1 MNHEY and CDR2 SMNVEV (reference sequence). V lost 5 bases, J lost 5 bases, and 18 bases lay in between. The CDR3, as DNA: TGTGCCAGCAGTCCCTATGGGGGGGTTTTGACTGAAGCTTTCTTT. It specifies CASSPYGGVLTEAFF.

This clone was detected only once. This chain links TRBV6-1 with TRBJ1-1; the D gene is possibly TRBD1 (6 bases). This CDR3 comprises 12 residues. V was cut by 8 bases and J by 1 base, with 8 bases left in between. Germline V CDR1 and CDR2: MNHNS, SASEGT. The CDR3 spells CASPRGNTEAFF. DNA of the CDR3: TGTGCCAGCCCCAGGGGGAACACTGAAGCTTTCTTT.

The chain couples TRBV29-1 to TRBJ2-1; D remains unclear. Looked up from germline, CDR1 is SQVTM and CDR2 is ANQGSEA. The V gene lost 7 bases and the J gene lost 2 bases, with 15 bases spanning the gap. This CDR3 is 14 amino acids long. This CDR3 reads CSGQPESAYNEQFF. DNA of the CDR3: TGCAGCGGCCAGCCGGAGAGCGCCTACAATGAGCAGTTCTTC.

This rearrangement joins TRBV27 to TRBJ1-5; D unclear. From germline, CDR1 is MNHEY and CDR2 SMNVEV (reference sequence). The CDR3 extends over 14 amino acids. Between the trimmed V and J ends, which lost 6 bases and 2 bases, there was a span of 11 bases. This CDR3 is CASRSGWGNQPQHF. The CDR3 DNA follows: TGTGCCAGCAGATCTGGGTGGGGCAATCAGCCCCAGCATTTT.

The CDR3 nucleotides read TGTGCCAGCAGCCCCGGCCCTTACAATGAGCAGTTCTTC. Its protein product is CASSPGPYNEQFF. The chain joins TRBV7-9 to TRBJ2-1; D is undetermined. CDR1 SEHNR and CDR2 FQNEAQ come from the germline V gene (reference sequence). The CDR3 consists of 13 residues. With 5 bases removed from V and 4 bases from J, the gap between germline ends came to 9 bases.

V and J are TRBV7-2 and TRBJ2-3, with 12 bases aligning to TRBD2. The length of the CDR3 is 18 residues. The germline V gene has CDR1 SGHTA and CDR2 FQGNSA. V shed 1 base and J 0 bases; nucleotides not matched to a gene: 5. Here the CDR3 DNA reads TGTGCCAGCAGCTTAGGACTAGCGGGAGTTGGTAGCACAGATACGCAGTATTTT. This encodes CASSLGLAGVGSTDTQYF.

V gene TRBV27 combines with J gene TRBJ2-7; no clear D gene. The germline V gene has CDR1 MNHEY and CDR2 SMNVEV (reference sequence). The CDR3 is made up of 14 amino acids. The germline V and J ends were trimmed by 3 bases and 3 bases, with 12 bases remaining between them. The CDR3 nucleotides read TGTGCCAGCAGTTTGCGAGGACCACTCTACGAGCAGTACTTC. Protein sequence: CASSLRGPLYEQYF.

The chain uses TRBV18 and TRBJ2-2; no firm D call. CDR1 and CDR2 (germline): KGHSH, LQKENI. V was trimmed by 3 bases and J by 5 bases, leaving 7 bases between them. This CDR3 comprises 13 residues. CDR3 in amino acids: CASSPPDTGELFF. In nucleotides, the CDR3 is TGTGCCAGCTCACCTCCGGATACCGGGGAGCTGTTTTTT.

This clone showed up just once. The CDR3 coding sequence is TGTGCCAGAAGCTTGGTCCCGGGTAGGGCAGGGGGCCTCTATGGCTACACCTTC. Protein: CARSLVPGRAGGLYGYTF. This rearrangement joins TRBV5-3 to TRBJ1-2; 8 bases are a match to TRBD1. TRBV5-3 is filed as an ORF, its function uncertain. The length of the CDR3 is 18 residues. V was pared by 0 bases and J by 4 bases, with 14 bases of the junction left unmatched.

The chain joins TRBV9 to TRBJ2-2; 7 positions match TRBD1. J was trimmed by 7 bases and V by 7 bases; bases with no gene match: 7. The CDR3 spans 13 residues. The germline V gene has CDR1 SGDLS and CDR2 YYNGEE. In nucleotides, the CDR3 is TGTGCCAGCTGTGACAGGGCCCACGGGGAGCTGTTTTTT. It translates to CASCDRAHGELFF.

This chain uses TRBV10-3 with TRBJ2-4; the match to TRBD2 covers 8 bases. The germline V gene encodes CDR1 ENHRY and CDR2 SYGVKD. V was clipped by 10 bases and J by 3 bases; unmatched bases: 14. The CDR3 spans 16 residues. The CDR3 protein is CATRTSLTRDKNIQYF. CDR3 sequence (DNA): TGTGCCACCCGGACTAGCCTTACGAGGGACAAAAACATTCAGTACTTC.

The chain uses TRBV10-2 and TRBJ2-1; D unresolved. Germline assignment: CDR1 WSHSY and CDR2 SAAADI. V shed 3 bases and J shed 6 bases, with 9 bases lying between them. The length of the CDR3 is 13 residues. The CDR3 region has the DNA TGCGCCAGCAGTGAATATCGTGGCAATGAGCAGTTCTTC. Translated: CASSEYRGNEQFF.

A few counts support this clone. V gene TRBV5-6 combines with J gene TRBJ2-5; no firm D call. Germline V lookup: CDR1 SGHDT, CDR2 YYEEEE. V was clipped by 0 bases and J by 5 bases, with 2 bases between them. The CDR3 spans 11 residues. CDR3 residues: CASSLEETQYF. The CDR3 region has the DNA TGTGCCAGCAGCTTGGAGGAGACCCAGTACTTC.

The rearrangement uses TRBV4-2 and TRBJ1-5; D is perhaps TRBD1 (5 bases). Germline V gene sequence: CDR1 LGHNA, CDR2 YNFKEQ. V gave up 0 bases and J gave up 7 bases, with 16 bases separating them. This CDR3 is 16 amino acids long. The CDR3 loop is CASSQEGRQFKQPQHF. In DNA, the CDR3 is TGTGCCAGCAGCCAAGAAGGTCGACAGTTCAAGCAGCCCCAGCATTTT.

The chain is built from TRBV28 and TRBJ2-1, with 9 bases matching TRBD1. The CDR3 consists of 15 residues. Trimming removed 6 bases from V and 1 base from J; junction bases left unmatched: 4. Germline CDR1 and CDR2: MDHEN and SYDVKM. CDR3 sequence (DNA): TGTGCCAGCAGGGAAGACAGGGGGTCCTACAATGAGCAGTTCTTC. Translating it yields CASREDRGSYNEQFF.

The genes are TRBV6-5 and TRBJ2-3, with no clear D. V was shortened by 2 bases and J by 9 bases, with 6 bases between the two germline ends. The germline V gene encodes CDR1 MNHEY and CDR2 SVGAGI. This CDR3 contains 11 residues. The CDR3 DNA sequence: TGTGCCAGCAGTTACGCAGGCACGCAGTATTTT. Translating it yields CASSYAGTQYF.

The rearrangement links TRBV11-2 to TRBJ2-7; D uncertain. Trimming took 1 base from V and 1 from J, leaving 11 bases between them. The V gene's germline CDR1 is SGHAT and CDR2 FQNNGV. The CDR3 is made up of 15 amino acids. The CDR3 sequence is CASSLGNPPSYEQYF. CDR3 in DNA: TGTGCCAGCAGCTTAGGCAATCCCCCTTCCTACGAGCAGTACTTC.

The chain has TRBV7-9 and TRBJ2-5, with TRBD2 identical over 12 bases. Looked up from germline, CDR1 is SEHNR and CDR2 is FQNEAQ (reference sequence). The CDR3 is made up of 16 amino acids. V was pared by 5 bases and J by 5 bases, with 9 bases of the junction left unmatched. This CDR3 is CASSNLAGGPGETQYF. CDR3 nucleotide sequence: TGTGCCAGCAGCAACCTAGCGGGAGGGCCCGGGGAGACCCAGTACTTC.

The chain links TRBV9 to TRBJ2-5; weak D call: TRBD2 (6 bases). Germline assignment: CDR1 SGDLS and CDR2 YYNGEE. This CDR3 is 16 amino acids long. Trimming pared 4 bases from V and 4 bases from J, leaving 20 bases between. The CDR3 loop reads CASSLLAAGRGETQYF. CDR3 in DNA: TGTGCCAGCAGCCTACTAGCCGCCGGCCGGGGAGAGACCCAGTACTTC.

The V gene is TRBV7-9, the J gene TRBJ2-1; the D is unclear. Trimming stripped 3 bases from V and 5 bases from J, with 14 bases between. This CDR3 spans 15 amino acids. Germline V gives CDR1 SEHNR, CDR2 FQNEAQ (reference sequence). For the CDR3, the DNA is TGTGCCAGCAGCTTCCGGAAAAAGGAAAACAATGAGCAGTTCTTC. It specifies CASSFRKKENNEQFF.

This clone was observed a handful of times. This chain connects TRBV6-1 to TRBJ2-7; no reliable D call. Germline assignment: CDR1 MNHNS and CDR2 SASEGT. The CDR3 totals 14 residues. V was shortened by 1 base and J by 4 bases, with 11 bases between the two germline ends. CDR3 in DNA: TGTGCCAGCAGTGAAGTCGCGCCGTTATACGAGCAGTACTTC. It codes for CASSEVAPLYEQYF.

This chain uses TRBV4-1 with TRBJ2-1; D is possibly TRBD2 (5 bases). The CDR3 runs to 16 residues. Germline V gene sequence: CDR1 MGHRA, CDR2 YSYEKL. V was cut by 0 bases and J by 10 bases, with 19 bases left in between. In DNA, the CDR3 is TGCGCCAGCAGCCAAGACGAACTCGTACCGGGCGGGGAGCAGTTCTTC. Protein sequence: CASSQDELVPGGEQFF.